The 23 T cell receptor beta chains listed next were all sequenced from one sample in a study of metastatic and nonmetastatic thyroid tumors. TCRdb re-processed the PCR reads through MiXCR. The sample holds more than 25,000 clones, approximately 8% seen once. Until they underwent thyroid surgery, no patient had received any treatment. Material: blood. These receptors all stem from a female donor with papillary thyroid cancer or a benign thyroid nodule (not recorded which). Some clones in this sample may be carry-over from other donors' samples.

This clone appeared many times. This sequence joins TRBV7-2 and TRBJ2-3; perhaps D is TRBD1 or TRBD2 (5 bases each). Germline V gene data show CDR1 as SGHTA and CDR2 as FQGNSA. V lost 5 bases to trimming and J lost 0 bases, with 12 bases between them. The CDR3 extends over 15 amino acids. This CDR3 reads CASSPQGGSTDTQYF. CDR3 nucleotides: TGTGCCAGCAGCCCGCAGGGCGGGAGCACAGATACGCAGTATTTT.

This clone was observed many times. This rearrangement joins TRBV10-2 to TRBJ2-3, with 7 bases aligning to TRBD2. The V segment lost 4 bases and the J segment 3 bases; nucleotides outside the gene matches: 10. This CDR3 comprises 16 residues. Germline V lookup: CDR1 WSHSY, CDR2 SAAADI. For the CDR3, the DNA is TGCGCCAGCAGTGTTAGAGGCGGGAGCATTACAGATACGCAGTATTTT. It is translated as CASSVRGGSITDTQYF.

This chain connects TRBV6-1 to TRBJ1-2; maybe TRBD1 (6 bases). From germline, CDR1 is MNHNS and CDR2 SASEGT. The V end was cut by 4 bases, the J end by 4 bases, with 13 bases between. This CDR3 has 14 residues. In DNA form, the CDR3 reads TGTGCCAGCAGTGGGACAGTTTATAGCTATGGCTACACCTTC. Translating it yields CASSGTVYSYGYTF.

This clone was counted at least ten times. The rearrangement links TRBV4-2 to TRBJ2-3, with 10 bases matching TRBD1. This CDR3 is 16 amino acids long. Per germline, CDR1 LGHNA and CDR2 YNFKEQ. V was clipped by 6 bases and J by 0 bases; unmatched bases: 6. DNA of the CDR3: TGTGCCAGCAGTCCCGGGACAGGGGCTAGCACAGATACGCAGTATTTT. Amino acid sequence: CASSPGTGASTDTQYF.

This clone was detected ten times or more. V usage is TRBV28 and J usage is TRBJ1-5; 8 bases align to TRBD1. The trim removed 6 bases at V and 3 bases at J, leaving 7 bases unmatched. Per the germline V gene, CDR1 is MDHEN and CDR2 is SYDVKM. This CDR3 spans 15 amino acids. The CDR3 DNA sequence: TGTGCCAGCAGAGGACAGGGAGCCGCCAATCAGCCCCAGCATTTT. This codes for CASRGQGAANQPQHF. Drawing the rest from reference TRBV28 and TRBJ1-5, the complete variable domain is DVKVTQSSRYLVKRTGEKVFLECVQDMDHENMFWYRQDPGLGLRLIYFSYDVKMKEKGDIPEGYSVSREKKERFSLILESASTNQTSMYLCASRGQGAANQPQHFGDGTRLSIL.

This clone was seen at least ten times. The chain joins TRBV6-2 or TRBV6-3 to TRBJ2-3; 9 bases are shared with TRBD2. CDR3 size: 16 residues. Germline V gene lookup returns CDR1 MNHEY and CDR2 SVGEGT. With V trimmed by 7 bases and J by 1 base, 9 bases remained unmatched. The CDR3 nucleotides read TGTGCCAGCATGTCACTAGCGGGCGCTCGCACAGATACGCAGTATTTT. This codes for CASMSLAGARTDTQYF.

This clone was seen repeatedly, ten times or more. The genes are TRBV9 and TRBJ2-7; 7 nucleotides agree with TRBD2. The length of the CDR3 is 17 residues. Germline V gives CDR1 SGDLS, CDR2 YYNGEE. J gave up 3 bases and V 4 bases, and 16 bases lay outside the gene matches. The CDR3 DNA reads TGTGCCAGCAGCCCATCCCCCTCTAGCGGAACTCTCTACGAGCAGTACTTC. This sequence encodes CASSPSPSSGTLYEQYF.

The table lists this clone with many counts. The V gene is TRBV2, the J gene TRBJ1-5; 8 nucleotides line up with TRBD1. The CDR3 totals 15 residues. Germline CDR1 and CDR2: SNHLY and FYNNEI. The J segment lost 7 bases and the V segment lost 7 bases, leaving 12 bases of the junction unmatched. The CDR3 DNA sequence: TGTGCCAGCATGGGACAGGCCTTTGTTGGGCAGCCCCAGCATTTT. Its translation: CASMGQAFVGQPQHF.

This clone was recorded at least ten times. This sequence joins TRBV19 and TRBJ2-1; 7 bases are a match to TRBD2. V lost 7 bases and J lost 3; bases outside the gene matches: 9. CDR3 length: 15 amino acids. Germline CDR1 reads LNHDA; CDR2 reads SQIVND (reference sequence). The DNA of the CDR3 is TGTGCCAGTAAGGGTGTGGCTAGCGGCTACAATGAGCAGTTCTTC. Residues: CASKGVASGYNEQFF.

The chain joins TRBV12-3 or TRBV12-4 to TRBJ2-7; 8 nucleotides line up with TRBD1. After removal of 6 bases from V and 0 bases from J, the junction contained 4 bases not matched to a gene. The CDR3 has 14 residues. The CDR3: CASSRQGRSYEQYF. CDR3 sequence (DNA): TGTGCCAGCAGCCGACAGGGGCGCTCCTACGAGCAGTACTTC.

This clone was found many times. The chain is built from TRBV5-1 and TRBJ2-1; TRBD2 matches at 13 bases. J was trimmed by 4 bases and V by 3 bases; bases with no gene match: 10. From germline, CDR1 is SGHRS and CDR2 YFSETQ. The CDR3 totals 18 residues. The CDR3 DNA sequence: TGCGCCAGCAGCTCCCGCACCGGGACTAGCGGGGCGTACAATGAGCAGTTCTTC. Translation gives CASSSRTGTSGAYNEQFF. Full variable domain (outside the CDR3, taken from reference TRBV5-1 and TRBJ2-1): KAGVTQTPRYLIKTRGQQVTLSCSPISGHRSVSWYQQTPGQGLQFLFEYFSETQRNKGNFPGRFSGRQFSNSRSEMNVSTLELGDSALYLCASSSRTGTSGAYNEQFFGPGTRLTVL.

In this sample, this clone turned up many times. The V and J genes are TRBV6-1 and TRBJ1-1, with no clear D. V lost 6 bases, J lost 1 base, and 9 bases lay in between. This CDR3 has 13 residues. The V gene's germline CDR1 is MNHNS and CDR2 SASEGT. The CDR3 sequence: CASSLTENTEAFF. The CDR3 bases are TGTGCCAGCAGCTTAACAGAGAACACTGAAGCTTTCTTT.

This clone has a count of ten or more. Other DNA sequences of this sample code for an identical CDR3. The gene calls are TRBV20-1 and TRBJ2-1, with 9 bases matching TRBD1. With V trimmed by 2 bases and J by 4 bases, 3 bases remained unmatched. This CDR3 is built from 14 residues. Germline V lookup: CDR1 DFQATT, CDR2 SNEGSKA (reference sequence). In DNA form, the CDR3 reads TGCAGTGCTAGAAAAGGACAGGGGTACAATGAGCAGTTCTTC. As protein: CSARKGQGYNEQFF.

This clone came up many times. Since a much larger clone is just one base distant, this may be a read error. The chain has TRBV6-1 and TRBJ2-7; 11 positions match TRBD2. From germline, CDR1 is MNHNS and CDR2 SASEGT. The CDR3 extends over 16 amino acids. With 5 bases clipped from V and 3 bases from J, the junction kept 9 bases outside the gene matches. The CDR3 DNA follows: TGTGCCAGCAGTTCCGGGACTCTAGCGGGGGGCTACGAGCAGTACTTC. Its translation is CASSSGTLAGGYEQYF.

This clone occurred many times. The V and J genes are TRBV2 and TRBJ1-1; a possible D gene is TRBD1 (6 bases). Trimming removed 6 bases at V and 7 bases at J, with 12 bases between. In germline, CDR1 is SNHLY, CDR2 FYNNEI. The CDR3 spans 12 residues. The CDR3 is CASSPTGYEAFF. For the CDR3, the DNA is TGTGCCAGCAGCCCGACAGGTTATGAAGCTTTCTTT.

This clone showed up many times. The chain joins TRBV19 to TRBJ1-4; 8 bases match TRBD1. Per germline, CDR1 LNHDA and CDR2 SQIVND (reference sequence). The CDR3 is 15 amino acids. The ends lost 4 bases at V and 5 bases at J; junction bases unmatched: 6. CDR3 sequence (DNA): TGTGCCAGTAGTACTGGACAGGGATGGAATGAAAAACTGTTTTTT. Its translation is CASSTGQGWNEKLFF.

This clone was counted many times. The chain couples TRBV24-1 to TRBJ2-7, with D maybe TRBD1 (6 bases). The germline V gene has CDR1 KGHDR and CDR2 SFDVKD. The CDR3 is 19 amino acids. V was trimmed by 0 bases and J by 6 bases, leaving 26 bases between them. DNA for the CDR3: TGTGCCACCAGTGATTTGCAGCGGTCAGGGGTATGGGTACGGGGCGAGCAGTACTTC. Encoded protein: CATSDLQRSGVWVRGEQYF.

This clone came up many times. The genes are TRBV5-1 and TRBJ1-1, with TRBD1 matching 10 bases. The junction had 4 bases not matched to a gene; V was cut back by 4 bases and J by 4 bases. This CDR3 region has 14 residues. Germline V gene data show CDR1 as SGHRS and CDR2 as YFSETQ. Here the CDR3 reads CASSKDRGITEAFF. DNA of the CDR3: TGCGCCAGCAGCAAGGACAGGGGGATCACTGAAGCTTTCTTT.

As for this clone: This clone may be a read error of a much larger clone one base away. The V and J genes are TRBV28 and TRBJ2-6, with D perhaps matching TRBD1 (6 bases). The CDR3 covers 16 residues. The germline gives CDR1 MDHEN, CDR2 SYDVKM. Trimming took 3 bases from V and 2 from J, leaving 11 bases between them. The CDR3 sequence is CASSFGTWTGANVLTF. For the CDR3, the DNA is TGTGCCAGCAGTTTTGGGACATGGACTGGGGCCAACGTCCTGACTTTC.

The sample holds many counts of this clone. The gene calls are TRBV28 and TRBJ2-4; D call uncertain. V lost 3 bases and J lost 1, with 13 bases in between. The CDR3 is made up of 16 amino acids. The germline V gene has CDR1 MDHEN and CDR2 SYDVKM. CDR3 protein: CASSFRVTRAKNIQYF. In DNA form, the CDR3 reads TGTGCCAGCAGTTTTCGCGTAACAAGGGCCAAAAACATTCAGTACTTC.

This clone has at least ten counts. The genes are TRBV5-1 and TRBJ2-7, with 9 bases aligning to TRBD2. The V gene end was trimmed by 0 bases and the J gene end by 2 bases; junction bases not matched to a gene: 3. Germline V gene lookup returns CDR1 SGHRS and CDR2 YFSETQ. The CDR3 has 15 amino acids. As DNA, the CDR3 is TGCGCCAGCAGCTTGGGAGCGGGAGGTCCCTACGAGCAGTACTTC. Residues: CASSLGAGGPYEQYF. The full variable domain, in which reference TRBV5-1 and TRBJ2-7 provide the parts outside the CDR3, is KAGVTQTPRYLIKTRGQQVTLSCSPISGHRSVSWYQQTPGQGLQFLFEYFSETQRNKGNFPGRFSGRQFSNSRSEMNVSTLELGDSALYLCASSLGAGGPYEQYFGPGTRLTVT.

This clone was counted many times. The rearrangement joins TRBV18 to TRBJ2-7; no clear D gene. The CDR3 is made up of 13 amino acids. Germline V gene lookup returns CDR1 KGHSH and CDR2 LQKENI. Trimming cost V 0 bases and J 3 bases, with 6 bases left between them. CDR3 protein: CASSPPLLYEQYF. The CDR3 nucleotides are TGTGCCAGCTCACCACCCCTGCTCTACGAGCAGTACTTC.

In this sample, this clone turned up many times. The chain uses TRBV10-3 and TRBJ2-7; 8 nucleotides line up with TRBD1. Germline V gene sequence: CDR1 ENHRY, CDR2 SYGVKD. Unmatched junction bases numbered 7, after V lost 9 bases and J lost 3 bases. This CDR3 region has 13 residues. The CDR3 region is CAIRTGTGYEQYF. CDR3 coding DNA: TGTGCCATTAGGACAGGGACAGGCTACGAGCAGTACTTC.